This T cell receptor beta chain was observed in a study of control samples from healthy donors and cancer patients. Generated by immunoSEQ multiplex PCR, the TCRdb table keeps only in-frame clones and is missing some. The data show around 250,000 clones, more than 65% seen once. This CDR3 has 15 residues. Germline V gives CDR1 SGHNT, CDR2 YENEEA. Unmatched junction bases numbered 9, after V lost 5 bases and J lost 5 bases. The chain combines TRBV11-3 with TRBJ2-3; 8 nucleotides align to TRBD2. The specimen was PBMCs. This TCR derives from a woman aged 55-70 years with lung cancer. CDR3 residues: CASSPAGASGDTQYF. CDR3 DNA sequence: TGTGCCAGCAGCCCAGCGGGGGCTAGCGGAGATACGCAGTATTTT. Looking up the rest from reference TRBV11-3 and TRBJ2-3 gives the full variable domain: EAGVVQSPRYKIIEKKQPVAFWCNPISGHNTLYWYLQNLGQGPELLIRYENEEAVDDSQLPKDRFSAERLKGVDSTLKIQPAELGDSAVYLCASSPAGASGDTQYFGPGTRLTVL.